The 23 T cell receptor beta chains below come from one sample, sequenced in a study of vaccination and CD4 T cells after COVID-19. The time point here: late sampling 161 to 241 days after vaccination in a few convalescent patients. The sample's treatment: approximately 9-day PBMC culture with coronavirus spike peptide pools or control peptides (ViraFEST assay). The Oncomine TCR Beta short-read assay was applied to DNA of cultured CD4+ T cells. TCRdb analysed the PCR reads with MiXCR anew, one entry per CDR3 protein. Here the sample spans tens of thousands of distinct CDR3 sequences, over 40% being singletons. Antigen specificity for these receptors is unknown. Material: CD4+ T cells from blood, cultured in vitro, obtained about 7 months after SARS-CoV-2 vaccination. The receptors derive from a human donor who had recovered from COVID-19.

J is TRBJ1-1 and V is TRBV6-1, with D perhaps matching TRBD1 (6 bases). This CDR3 comprises 13 residues. CDR1 is MNHNS and CDR2 is SASEGT in the germline V gene. V was trimmed by 4 bases and J by 8 bases, leaving 14 bases between them. DNA for the CDR3: TGTGCCAGCAGTGCTTCACGAGGGGGAGAAGCTTTCTTT. This gives the protein CASSASRGGEAFF.

V and J are TRBV24-1 and TRBJ2-3, with D uncertain. V was shortened by 3 bases and J by 1 base, with 7 bases between the two germline ends. The CDR3 runs to 14 residues. Germline-derived CDR1 and CDR2 are KGHDR and SFDVKD. CDR3 in DNA: TGTGCCACCAGTGATAGGGCGGGCACAGATACGCAGTATTTT. Amino acid sequence: CATSDRAGTDTQYF.

The genes are TRBV7-9 and TRBJ2-3; 8 nucleotides match TRBD2. J was trimmed by 1 base and V by 0 bases; bases with no gene match: 3. The V gene's germline CDR1 is SEHNR and CDR2 FQNEAQ (reference sequence). This CDR3 region has 16 residues. The CDR3 sequence: CASSLASSGGTDTQYF. The DNA for the CDR3 is TGTGCCAGCAGCTTAGCGAGTAGCGGGGGCACAGATACGCAGTATTTT.

The V call is TRBV20-1, the J call TRBJ2-1; 10 bases align to TRBD2. The CDR3 totals 14 residues. Germline V gene sequence: CDR1 DFQATT, CDR2 SNEGSKA (reference sequence). Unmatched junction bases numbered 7, after V lost 6 bases and J lost 5 bases. The CDR3 region has the DNA TGCAGTGCCCGGACTAGCGGAGGAAACAATGAGCAGTTCTTC. This translates into CSARTSGGNNEQFF.

The chain couples TRBV27 to TRBJ2-6; tentative D call: TRBD1 (5 bases). Trimming stripped 5 bases from V and 2 bases from J, with 10 bases between. This CDR3 comprises 15 residues. Germline V gene lookup returns CDR1 MNHEY and CDR2 SMNVEV (reference sequence). The CDR3 bases are TGTGCCAGCAGTAACCAGGGTGCTGGGGCCAACGTCCTGACTTTC. It yields the protein CASSNQGAGANVLTF.

The rearrangement links TRBV7-2 to TRBJ2-5; 7 bases are shared with TRBD2. The CDR3 is 15 residues long. CDR1 is SGHTA and CDR2 is FQGNSA in the germline V gene. Trimming at V came to 5 bases and at J to 0 bases, leaving 6 bases not matched to a gene. Here the CDR3 DNA reads TGTGCCAGCAGCCCCGGGACTATCTACCAAGAGACCCAGTACTTC. As protein: CASSPGTIYQETQYF.

This clonotype was recorded a few times. V gene TRBV6-5 combines with J gene TRBJ2-1, with a tentative D call TRBD2 (5 bases). CDR1 is MNHEY and CDR2 is SVGAGI in the germline V gene. This CDR3 is 16 amino acids long. Trimming removed 0 bases from V and 7 bases from J, with 16 bases in between. CDR3 bases: TGTGCCAGCAGTTACTCGAGGCGGGCGGGCCGGAATGAGCAGTTCTTC. It codes for CASSYSRRAGRNEQFF.

This clonotype turned up a few times. V and J are TRBV7-2 and TRBJ2-5; D perhaps matches TRBD2 (6 bases). The CDR3 contains 14 residues. Germline V CDR1 and CDR2: SGHTA, FQGNSA. V gave up 7 bases and J gave up 5 bases, with 17 bases separating them. CDR3 in amino acids: CASTFAVRGETQYF. As DNA, the CDR3 is TGTGCCAGCACCTTCGCGGTCCGGGGGGAGACCCAGTACTTC.

The chain carries TRBV10-2 and TRBJ2-2; D remains unclear. The CDR3 has 13 residues. The germline V and J ends were trimmed by 3 bases and 4 bases, with 6 bases remaining between them. Germline assignment: CDR1 WSHSY and CDR2 SAAADI. CDR3 amino acids: CASSEGGTGELFF. The CDR3 bases are TGCGCCAGCAGTGAAGGCGGCACCGGGGAGCTGTTTTTT.

This chain uses TRBV28 with TRBJ1-5, with TRBD1 identical over 7 bases. V shed 5 bases, J shed 5 bases, and the junction held 9 bases outside the gene matches. Germline V lookup: CDR1 MDHEN, CDR2 SYDVKM. This CDR3 has 15 amino acids. The CDR3 region has the DNA TGTGCCAGCAGTCGACAGGGAAGATCTGATCAGCCCCAGCATTTT. Residues: CASSRQGRSDQPQHF.

This clonotype counts as medium-sized. The gene calls are TRBV20-1 and TRBJ1-6; tentatively, D is TRBD1 (5 bases). Per the germline V gene, CDR1 is DFQATT and CDR2 is SNEGSKA (reference sequence). The CDR3 is 14 amino acids. Trimming shortened V by 5 bases and J by 6 bases, and 14 bases separated the two germline ends. The CDR3 loop is CSAPTGTGNSPLHF. The DNA of the CDR3 is TGCAGTGCTCCTACCGGGACTGGTAATTCACCCCTCCACTTT.

In its sample, this clonotype was seen a few times. The chain has TRBV6-2 or TRBV6-3 and TRBJ1-1; D may be TRBD1 (5 bases). Trimming stripped 1 base from V and 4 bases from J, with 10 bases between. Per the germline V gene, CDR1 is MNHEY and CDR2 is SVGEGT. The CDR3 sequence is 14 residues long. This CDR3 reads CASSYFWRGTEAFF. The CDR3 DNA sequence: TGTGCCAGCAGTTACTTTTGGAGGGGCACTGAAGCTTTCTTT.

The chain carries TRBV27 and TRBJ2-7, with 7 bases fitting TRBD2. In germline, CDR1 is MNHEY, CDR2 SMNVEV (reference sequence). The CDR3 sequence is 15 residues long. V was pared by 2 bases and J by 3 bases, with 7 bases of the junction left unmatched. The CDR3 is CASSLRLAELYEQYF. CDR3 nucleotides: TGTGCCAGCAGTTTACGGCTAGCGGAACTCTACGAGCAGTACTTC.

The V and J genes are TRBV7-9 and TRBJ1-3; D possibly corresponds to TRBD1 (5 bases). This CDR3 spans 13 amino acids. The V end was cut by 4 bases, the J end by 1 base, with 5 bases between. Germline CDR1 reads SEHNR; CDR2 reads FQNEAQ (reference sequence). The CDR3 nucleotides are TGTGCCAGCAGCTGGGGGTCTGGAAACACCATATATTTT. It encodes CASSWGSGNTIYF.

V is TRBV7-3 and J is TRBJ2-7; weak D call: TRBD2 (6 bases). V lost 4 bases and J 3 bases, leaving 10 bases between the germline ends. The CDR3 contains 13 residues. Germline-derived CDR1 and CDR2 are SGHTA and FQGTGA. CDR3 sequence reads: CASSYAGGYEQYF. The CDR3 DNA sequence: TGTGCCAGCAGCTACGCCGGGGGCTACGAGCAGTACTTC.

The CDR3 DNA reads TGTGCCCAGGGTCGGGATACGCAGTATTTT. Translation: CAQGRDTQYF. The chain combines TRBV2 with TRBJ2-3; a possible D gene is TRBD1 (5 bases). The length of the CDR3 is 10 residues. The ends were cut back, 11 bases at V and 6 bases at J, with 9 bases in the middle. Germline CDR1 and CDR2: SNHLY and FYNNEI.

The chain joins TRBV27 to TRBJ1-6; tentative D call: TRBD1 (6 bases). The germline V and J ends were trimmed by 4 bases and 7 bases, with 14 bases remaining between them. Per germline, CDR1 MNHEY and CDR2 SMNVEV (reference sequence). The CDR3 runs to 15 residues. The DNA for the CDR3 is TGTGCCAGCAGTTACAGAAACCAGGGGAATTCACCCCTCCACTTT. Its protein product is CASSYRNQGNSPLHF.

The chain recombines TRBV6-1 with TRBJ2-7, with D hard to call. Germline values: CDR1 MNHNS, CDR2 SASEGT. The CDR3 contains 13 residues. V was pared by 5 bases and J by 6 bases, with 14 bases between. In DNA, the CDR3 is TGTGCCAGCAGTAAACCCCCAGTTACCGAGCAGTACTTC. This sequence encodes CASSKPPVTEQYF.

The V gene is TRBV7-2, the J gene TRBJ1-3, with TRBD1 as a possible D gene (5 bases). V was shortened by 5 bases and J by 0 bases, with 11 bases between the two germline ends. This CDR3 spans 15 amino acids. Germline V lookup: CDR1 SGHTA, CDR2 FQGNSA. The CDR3 DNA sequence: TGTGCCAGCAGCACGACCGGGACCTCTGGAAACACCATATATTTT. This translates into CASSTTGTSGNTIYF. Full variable domain (rest looked up from reference TRBV7-2 and TRBJ1-3): GAGVSQSPSNKVTEKGKDVELRCDPISGHTALYWYRQSLGQGLEFLIYFQGNSAPDKSGLPSDRFSAERTGGSVSTLTIQRTQQEDSAVYLCASSTTGTSGNTIYFGEGSWLTVV.

The chain carries TRBV24-1 and TRBJ2-1, with a tentative D call TRBD2 (6 bases). Germline V lookup: CDR1 KGHDR, CDR2 SFDVKD. The CDR3 covers 18 residues. The V end lost 4 bases, the J end lost 1 base, and 19 bases lay between the germline ends. Written as DNA, the CDR3 is TGTGCCACCAGTGACCCGGGGACGGAGGGCGGGTCCTACAATGAGCAGTTCTTC. Its protein is CATSDPGTEGGSYNEQFF.

This sequence joins TRBV20-1 and TRBJ1-2; D gene ambiguous. The V end lost 2 bases, the J end lost 2 bases, and 6 bases lay between the germline ends. Germline V CDR1 and CDR2: DFQATT, SNEGSKA (reference sequence). The CDR3 sequence is 12 residues long. The chain's CDR3 is CSARPGNYGYTF. The CDR3 bases are TGCAGTGCTAGACCGGGGAACTATGGCTACACCTTC.

This clonotype was detected a few times. The chain uses TRBV28 and TRBJ1-5; D not certain. Trimming removed 4 bases from V and 8 bases from J, with 18 bases in between. This CDR3 has 15 amino acids. Germline V gene data show CDR1 as MDHEN and CDR2 as SYDVKM. CDR3 sequence reads: CASSSGGMLLEPQHF. The DNA of the CDR3 is TGTGCCAGCAGTTCGGGAGGAATGCTTTTGGAGCCCCAGCATTTT.

V is TRBV20-1 and J is TRBJ2-5, with a tentative D call TRBD2 (6 bases). This CDR3 has 13 amino acids. Trimming took 3 bases from V and 1 from J, leaving 9 bases between them. CDR1 and CDR2 from the germline V gene are DFQATT and SNEGSKA (reference sequence). The CDR3 is CSASGRPQETQYF. The CDR3 DNA is TGCAGTGCTAGCGGGAGACCCCAAGAGACCCAGTACTTC.